The 9 T cell receptor beta chains below come from one sample, sequenced in a study of T cell responses to AZD1222 COVID-19 vaccine. Profiled with immunoSEQ multiplex PCR; TCRdb holds only in-frame clones, not every one. This table holds around 35,000 clones, about nine tenths found once. Sequenced material: peripheral blood, taken 28 days after the second AZD1222 dose. All receptors come from an adult who received the AZD1222 COVID-19 vaccine.

The chain links TRBV5-1 to TRBJ2-2; D is undetermined. CDR1 and CDR2 (germline): SGHRS, YFSETQ. This CDR3 comprises 15 residues. V was pared by 1 base and J by 0 bases, with 7 bases between. The CDR3 loop is CASSLPASNTGELFF. The CDR3 DNA follows: TGCGCCAGCAGCTTGCCGGCTTCGAACACCGGGGAGCTGTTTTTT.

V and J are TRBV30 and TRBJ1-6, with unresolved D. The CDR3 is 20 amino acids. Germline V CDR1 and CDR2: GTSNPN, SVGIG (reference sequence). Trimming cost V 3 bases and J 0 bases, with 24 bases left between them. CDR3: CAWREILRETRSSYNSPLHF. CDR3 sequence (DNA): TGTGCCTGGAGGGAGATCCTAAGGGAAACCCGGAGCTCCTATAATTCACCCCTCCACTTT.

The CDR3 bases are TGTGCCAGCAGCTTAGGGAGACAGGGGGCTTCTGGGGCCAACGTCCTGACTTTC. Translating it yields CASSLGRQGASGANVLTF. The chain links TRBV7-8 to TRBJ2-6, with 10 bases that match TRBD1. The trim removed 1 base at V and 1 base at J, leaving 4 bases unmatched. The CDR3 is 18 amino acids. Germline-derived CDR1 and CDR2 are SGHVS and FQNEAQ.

V usage is TRBV2 and J usage is TRBJ1-5, with D hard to call. This CDR3 region has 15 residues. V was cut by 2 bases and J by 0 bases, with 8 bases left in between. Germline-derived CDR1 and CDR2 are SNHLY and FYNNEI. The CDR3 coding sequence is TGTGCCAGCAGTGAAAACACTAATAGCAATCAGCCCCAGCATTTT. It yields the protein CASSENTNSNQPQHF.

The rearrangement links TRBV11-1 to TRBJ2-1, with a possible D match to TRBD1 (5 bases). V was pared by 2 bases and J by 0 bases, with 11 bases between. The length of the CDR3 is 16 residues. Looked up from germline, CDR1 is SGHAT and CDR2 is FQDESV (reference sequence). The CDR3 reads CASSLRGRSSYNEQFF. CDR3 bases: TGTGCCAGCAGCTTAAGGGGCAGAAGCTCCTACAATGAGCAGTTCTTC.

This chain joins TRBV19 and TRBJ1-5; no definite D call. The CDR3 totals 14 residues. Trimming stripped 4 bases from V and 7 bases from J, with 14 bases between. Germline assignment: CDR1 LNHDA and CDR2 SQIVND (reference sequence). Here the CDR3 DNA reads TGTGCCAGTAGTAGTGACGGGAGTGGCCAGCCCCAGCATTTT. It yields the protein CASSSDGSGQPQHF.

The chain recombines TRBV7-9 with TRBJ2-2; 8 bases match TRBD1. CDR3 length equals 16 residues. V lost 6 bases, J lost 4 bases, and 10 bases stayed unmatched. CDR1 is SEHNR, CDR2 FQNEAQ, per germline (reference sequence). The CDR3 DNA is TGTGCCAGCAGTAAATCCGGGACAGGATCCACCGGGGAGCTGTTTTTT. Translating gives CASSKSGTGSTGELFF.

The genes are TRBV5-1 and TRBJ2-3; 10 bases agree with TRBD2. Germline V gene sequence: CDR1 SGHRS, CDR2 YFSETQ. This CDR3 is built from 16 residues. V trimming: 0 bases; J trimming: 6 bases; junction bases outside the gene matches: 7. The CDR3 region is CASSLGSGGSTDTQYF. For the CDR3, the DNA is TGCGCCAGCAGCTTGGGTAGCGGGGGGTCAACCGATACGCAGTATTTT. Full variable domain (outside the CDR3, taken from reference TRBV5-1 and TRBJ2-3): KAGVTQTPRYLIKTRGQQVTLSCSPISGHRSVSWYQQTPGQGLQFLFEYFSETQRNKGNFPGRFSGRQFSNSRSEMNVSTLELGDSALYLCASSLGSGGSTDTQYFGPGTRLTVL.

V usage is TRBV10-2 and J usage is TRBJ1-1; no definite D call. The CDR3 covers 11 residues. Trimming cost V 2 bases and J 6 bases, with 4 bases left between them. The germline gives CDR1 WSHSY, CDR2 SAAADI. The CDR3 is CASSELAEAFF. The CDR3 DNA reads as TGCGCCAGCAGTGAGCTGGCTGAAGCTTTCTTT.